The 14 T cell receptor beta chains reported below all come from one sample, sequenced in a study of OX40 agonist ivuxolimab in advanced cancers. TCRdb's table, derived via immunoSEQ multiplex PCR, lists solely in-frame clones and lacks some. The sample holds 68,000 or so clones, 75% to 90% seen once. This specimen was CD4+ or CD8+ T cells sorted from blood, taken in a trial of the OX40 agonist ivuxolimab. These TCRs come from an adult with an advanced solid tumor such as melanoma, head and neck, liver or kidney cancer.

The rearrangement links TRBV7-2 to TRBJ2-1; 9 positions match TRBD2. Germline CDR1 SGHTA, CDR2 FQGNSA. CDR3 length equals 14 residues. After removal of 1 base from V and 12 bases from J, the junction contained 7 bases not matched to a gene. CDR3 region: CASSLDRRGGGQFF. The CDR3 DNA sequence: TGTGCCAGCAGCTTAGACCGGCGGGGGGGCGGGCAGTTCTTC.

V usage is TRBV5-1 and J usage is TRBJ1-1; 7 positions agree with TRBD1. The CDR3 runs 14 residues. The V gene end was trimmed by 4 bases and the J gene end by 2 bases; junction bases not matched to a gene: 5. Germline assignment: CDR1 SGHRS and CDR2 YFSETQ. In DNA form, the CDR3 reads TGCGCCAGCAGCGGAGGGACAGTAAACACTGAAGCTTTCTTT. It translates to CASSGGTVNTEAFF.

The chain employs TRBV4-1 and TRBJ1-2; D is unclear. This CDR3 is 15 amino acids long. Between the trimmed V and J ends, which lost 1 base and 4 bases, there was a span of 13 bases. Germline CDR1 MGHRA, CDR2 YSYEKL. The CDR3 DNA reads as TGCGCCAGCAGCCAAGGACAATGGGGAGGCTATGGCTACACCTTC. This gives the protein CASSQGQWGGYGYTF.

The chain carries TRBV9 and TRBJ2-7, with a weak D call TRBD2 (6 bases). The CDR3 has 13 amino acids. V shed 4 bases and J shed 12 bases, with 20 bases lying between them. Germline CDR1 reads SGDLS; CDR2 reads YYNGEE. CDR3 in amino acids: CASSPRGRGEGYF. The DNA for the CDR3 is TGTGCCAGCAGCCCTAGGGGTCGCGGGGAAGGGTACTTC.

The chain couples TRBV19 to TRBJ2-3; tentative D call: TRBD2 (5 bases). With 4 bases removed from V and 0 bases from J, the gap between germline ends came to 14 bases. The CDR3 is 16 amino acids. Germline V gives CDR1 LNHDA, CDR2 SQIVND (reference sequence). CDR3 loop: CASSNTPQRSTDTQYF. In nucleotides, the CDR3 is TGTGCCAGTAGTAATACTCCCCAGCGGAGCACAGATACGCAGTATTTT.

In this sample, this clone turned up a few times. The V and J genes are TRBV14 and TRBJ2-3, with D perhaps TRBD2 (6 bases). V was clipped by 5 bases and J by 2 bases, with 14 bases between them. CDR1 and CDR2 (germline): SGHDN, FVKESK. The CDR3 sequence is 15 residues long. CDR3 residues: CASSKSGASTDTQYF. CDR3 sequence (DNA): TGTGCCAGCAGCAAGTCGGGAGCTTCCACAGATACGCAGTATTTT.

The CDR3 region has the DNA TGTGCCAGCAGCCAAGATCGGATTGGGACAGGGACCTATCAGCCCCAGCATTTT. Protein product: CASSQDRIGTGTYQPQHF. The chain has TRBV4-2 and TRBJ1-5, with 9 bases fitting TRBD1. This CDR3 contains 18 residues. CDR1 and CDR2 from the germline V gene are LGHNA and YNFKEQ. The V segment lost 0 bases and the J segment 5 bases; nucleotides outside the gene matches: 11.

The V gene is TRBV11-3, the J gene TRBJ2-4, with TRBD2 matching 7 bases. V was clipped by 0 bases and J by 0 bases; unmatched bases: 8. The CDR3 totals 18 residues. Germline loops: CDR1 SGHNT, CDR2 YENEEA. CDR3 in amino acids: CASSLDPGRGIAKNIQYF. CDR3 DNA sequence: TGTGCCAGCAGCTTAGATCCGGGGAGGGGTATAGCCAAAAACATTCAGTACTTC.

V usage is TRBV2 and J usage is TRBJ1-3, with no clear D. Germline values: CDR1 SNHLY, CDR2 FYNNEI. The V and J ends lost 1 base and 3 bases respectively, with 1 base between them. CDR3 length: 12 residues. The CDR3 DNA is TGTGCCAGCAGTGAAGGTGGAAACACCATATATTTT. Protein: CASSEGGNTIYF.

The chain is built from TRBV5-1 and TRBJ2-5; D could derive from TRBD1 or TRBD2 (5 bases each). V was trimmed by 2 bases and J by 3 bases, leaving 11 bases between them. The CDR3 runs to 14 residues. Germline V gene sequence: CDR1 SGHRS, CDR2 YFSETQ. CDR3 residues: CASSFGASKETQYF. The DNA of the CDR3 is TGCGCCAGCAGCTTCGGGGCCTCTAAAGAGACCCAGTACTTC.

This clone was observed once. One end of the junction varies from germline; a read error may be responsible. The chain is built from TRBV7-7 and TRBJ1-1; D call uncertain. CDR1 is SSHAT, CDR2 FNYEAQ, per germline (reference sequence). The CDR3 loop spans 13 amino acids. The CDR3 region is CASSFSSNTEAFF. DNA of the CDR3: TGTGCTAGCAGCTTCTCATCGAACACTGAAGCTTTCTTT.

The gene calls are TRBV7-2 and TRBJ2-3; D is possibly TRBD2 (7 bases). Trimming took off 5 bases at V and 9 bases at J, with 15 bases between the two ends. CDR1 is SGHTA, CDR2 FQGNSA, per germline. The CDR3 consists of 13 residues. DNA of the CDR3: TGTGCCAGCAGCCCGACTTCGGGGGGCACGCAGTATTTT. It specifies CASSPTSGGTQYF.

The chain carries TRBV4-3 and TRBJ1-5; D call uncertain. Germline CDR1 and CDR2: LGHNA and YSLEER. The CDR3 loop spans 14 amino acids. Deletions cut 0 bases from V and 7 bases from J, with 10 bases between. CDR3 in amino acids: CASSQERLVQPQHF. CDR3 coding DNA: TGCGCCAGCAGCCAAGAACGTCTCGTACAGCCCCAGCATTTT.

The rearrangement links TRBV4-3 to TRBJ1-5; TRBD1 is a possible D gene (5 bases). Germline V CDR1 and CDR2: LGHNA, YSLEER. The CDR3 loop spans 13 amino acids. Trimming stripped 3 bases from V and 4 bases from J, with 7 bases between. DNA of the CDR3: TGCGCCAGCAGCCAGCACAGGAATCAGCCCCAGCATTTT. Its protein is CASSQHRNQPQHF.